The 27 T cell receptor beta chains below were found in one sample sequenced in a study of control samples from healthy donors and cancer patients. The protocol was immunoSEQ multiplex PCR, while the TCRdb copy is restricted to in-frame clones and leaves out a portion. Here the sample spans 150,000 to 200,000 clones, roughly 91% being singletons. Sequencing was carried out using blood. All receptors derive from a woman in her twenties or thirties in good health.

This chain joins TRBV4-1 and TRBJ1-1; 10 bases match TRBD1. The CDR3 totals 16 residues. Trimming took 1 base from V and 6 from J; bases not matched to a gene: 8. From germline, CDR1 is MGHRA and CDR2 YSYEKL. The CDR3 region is CASSQVPRDRGPEAFF. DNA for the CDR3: TGCGCCAGCAGCCAAGTCCCCCGGGACAGGGGCCCTGAAGCTTTCTTT.

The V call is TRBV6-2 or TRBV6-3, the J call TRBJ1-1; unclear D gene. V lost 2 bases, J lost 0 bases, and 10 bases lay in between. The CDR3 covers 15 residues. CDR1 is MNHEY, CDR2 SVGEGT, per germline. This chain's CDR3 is CASSYAGSMNTEAFF. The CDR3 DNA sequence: TGTGCCAGCAGTTACGCGGGCAGCATGAACACTGAAGCTTTCTTT.

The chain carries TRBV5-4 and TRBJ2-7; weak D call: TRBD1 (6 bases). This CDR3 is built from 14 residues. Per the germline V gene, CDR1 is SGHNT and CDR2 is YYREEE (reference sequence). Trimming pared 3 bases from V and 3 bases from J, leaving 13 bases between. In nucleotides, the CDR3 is TGTGCCAGCAGCTCGGACAGTGTCCACTACGAGCAGTACTTC. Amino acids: CASSSDSVHYEQYF.

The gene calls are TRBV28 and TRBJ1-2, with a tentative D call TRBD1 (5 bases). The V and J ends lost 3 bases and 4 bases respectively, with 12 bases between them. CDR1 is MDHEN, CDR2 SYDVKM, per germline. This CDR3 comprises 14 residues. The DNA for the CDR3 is TGTGCCAGCAGTTTTCTGGGGACTCGCTATGGCTACACCTTC. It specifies CASSFLGTRYGYTF.

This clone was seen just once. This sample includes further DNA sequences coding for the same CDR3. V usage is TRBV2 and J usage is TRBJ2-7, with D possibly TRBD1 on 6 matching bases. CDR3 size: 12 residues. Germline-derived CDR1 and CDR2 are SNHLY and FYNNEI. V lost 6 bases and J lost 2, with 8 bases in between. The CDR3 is CASRTGPYEQYF. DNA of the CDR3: TGTGCCAGCAGGACAGGACCCTACGAGCAGTACTTC.

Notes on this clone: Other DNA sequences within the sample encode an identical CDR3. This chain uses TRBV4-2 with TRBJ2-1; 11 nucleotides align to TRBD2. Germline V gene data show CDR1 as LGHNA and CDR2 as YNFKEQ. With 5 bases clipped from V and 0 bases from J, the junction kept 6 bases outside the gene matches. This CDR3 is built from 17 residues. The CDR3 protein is CASSLTSGRHSYNEQFF. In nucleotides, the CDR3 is TGTGCCAGCAGCTTAACTAGCGGGAGACACTCCTACAATGAGCAGTTCTTC.

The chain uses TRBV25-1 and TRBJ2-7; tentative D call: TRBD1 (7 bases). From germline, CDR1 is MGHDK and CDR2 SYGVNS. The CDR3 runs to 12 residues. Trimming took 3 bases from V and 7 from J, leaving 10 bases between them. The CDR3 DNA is TGTGCCAGCAGTGACAGGGGGGTAGAGCAGTACTTC. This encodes CASSDRGVEQYF.

CDR3 amino acids: CASSLTGSSGANVLTF. The CDR3 DNA reads as TGCGCCAGCAGCTTGACGGGGAGCTCTGGGGCCAACGTCCTGACTTTC. V gene TRBV5-1 combines with J gene TRBJ2-6, with TRBD2 as a possible D gene (5 bases). The CDR3 is made up of 16 amino acids. Germline assignment: CDR1 SGHRS and CDR2 YFSETQ. Trimming removed 1 base from V and 0 bases from J, with 8 bases in between.

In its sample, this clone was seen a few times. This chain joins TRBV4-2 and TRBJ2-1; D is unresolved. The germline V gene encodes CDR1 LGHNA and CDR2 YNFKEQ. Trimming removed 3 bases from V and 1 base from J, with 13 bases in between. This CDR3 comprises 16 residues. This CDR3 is CASSHTALESYNEQFF. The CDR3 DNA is TGTGCCAGCAGCCATACGGCTTTAGAATCCTACAATGAGCAGTTCTTC.

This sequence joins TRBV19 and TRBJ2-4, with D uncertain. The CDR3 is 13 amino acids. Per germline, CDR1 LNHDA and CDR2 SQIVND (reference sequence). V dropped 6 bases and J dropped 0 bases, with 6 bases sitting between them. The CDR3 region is CASSLLAKNIQYF. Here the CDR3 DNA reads TGTGCCAGTAGCCTGTTAGCCAAAAACATTCAGTACTTC.

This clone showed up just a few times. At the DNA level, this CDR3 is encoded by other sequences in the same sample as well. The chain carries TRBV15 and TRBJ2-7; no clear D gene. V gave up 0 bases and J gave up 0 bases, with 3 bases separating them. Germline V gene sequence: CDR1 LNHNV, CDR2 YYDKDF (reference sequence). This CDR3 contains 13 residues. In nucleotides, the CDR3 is TGTGCCACCAGCAGAGATCCCTCCTACGAGCAGTACTTC. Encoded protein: CATSRDPSYEQYF.

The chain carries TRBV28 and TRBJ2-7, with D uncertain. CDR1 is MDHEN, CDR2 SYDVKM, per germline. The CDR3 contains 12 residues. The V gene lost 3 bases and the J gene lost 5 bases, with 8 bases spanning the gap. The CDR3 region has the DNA TGTGCCAGCAGTTTTATTGGACACGAGCAGTACTTC. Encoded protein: CASSFIGHEQYF.

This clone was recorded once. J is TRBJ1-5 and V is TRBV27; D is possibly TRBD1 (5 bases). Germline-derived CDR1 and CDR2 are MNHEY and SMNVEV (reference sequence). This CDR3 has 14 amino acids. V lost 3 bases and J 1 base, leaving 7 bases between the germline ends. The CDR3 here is CASSFGDSNQPQHF. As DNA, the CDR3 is TGTGCCAGCAGTTTCGGGGACAGCAATCAGCCCCAGCATTTT.

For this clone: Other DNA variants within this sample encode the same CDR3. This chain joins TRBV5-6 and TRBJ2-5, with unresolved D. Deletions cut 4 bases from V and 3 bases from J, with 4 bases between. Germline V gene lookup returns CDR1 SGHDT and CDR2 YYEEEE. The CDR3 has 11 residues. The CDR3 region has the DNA TGTGCCAGCAGCGGGGAAGAGACCCAGTACTTC. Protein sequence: CASSGEETQYF.

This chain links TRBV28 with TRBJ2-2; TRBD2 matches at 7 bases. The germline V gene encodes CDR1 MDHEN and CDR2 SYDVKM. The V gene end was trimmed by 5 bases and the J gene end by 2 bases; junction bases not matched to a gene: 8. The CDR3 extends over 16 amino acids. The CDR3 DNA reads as TGTGCCAGCAGTCCCCATAAGCGGGAAAACACCGGGGAGCTGTTTTTT. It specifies CASSPHKRENTGELFF.

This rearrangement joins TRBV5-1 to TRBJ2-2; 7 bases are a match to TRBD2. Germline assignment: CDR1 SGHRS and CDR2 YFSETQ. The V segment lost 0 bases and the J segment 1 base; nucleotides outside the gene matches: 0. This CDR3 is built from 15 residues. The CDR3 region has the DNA TGCGCCAGCAGCTTGGCGGGAGGGAACACCGGGGAGCTGTTTTTT. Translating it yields CASSLAGGNTGELFF.

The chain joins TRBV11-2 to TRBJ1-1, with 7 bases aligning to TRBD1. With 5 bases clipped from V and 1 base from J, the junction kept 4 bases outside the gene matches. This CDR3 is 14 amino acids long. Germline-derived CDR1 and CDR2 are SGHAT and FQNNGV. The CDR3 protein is CASSARDRNTEAFF. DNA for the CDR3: TGTGCCAGCAGCGCCCGGGACAGGAACACTGAAGCTTTCTTT.

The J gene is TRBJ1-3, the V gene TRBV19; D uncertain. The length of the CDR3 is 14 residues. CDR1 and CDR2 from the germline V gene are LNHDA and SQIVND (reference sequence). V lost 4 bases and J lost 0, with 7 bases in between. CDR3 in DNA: TGTGCCAGTAGTACGGCGAGCTCTGGAAACACCATATATTTT. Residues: CASSTASSGNTIYF.

The CDR3 nucleotides are TGTGCCAGCAGCTACAGGAACACTGAAGCTTTCTTT. Protein sequence: CASSYRNTEAFF. The rearrangement links TRBV7-2 to TRBJ1-1; D remains unclear. The ends were cut back, 4 bases at V and 1 base at J, with 4 bases in the middle. CDR3 size: 12 residues. CDR1 is SGHTA and CDR2 is FQGNSA in the germline V gene.

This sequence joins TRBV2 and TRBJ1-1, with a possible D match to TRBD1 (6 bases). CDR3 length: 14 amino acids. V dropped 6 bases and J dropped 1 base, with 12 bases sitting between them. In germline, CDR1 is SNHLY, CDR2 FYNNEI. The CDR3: CASRSGGSNTEAFF. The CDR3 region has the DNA TGTGCCAGCAGGAGCGGGGGCTCGAACACTGAAGCTTTCTTT.

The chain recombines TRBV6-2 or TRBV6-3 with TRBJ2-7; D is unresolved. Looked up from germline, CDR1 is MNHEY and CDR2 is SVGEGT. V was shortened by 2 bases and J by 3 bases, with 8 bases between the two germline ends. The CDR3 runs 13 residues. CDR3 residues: CASSYLGYYEQYF. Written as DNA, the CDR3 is TGTGCCAGCAGTTACCTGGGTTACTACGAGCAGTACTTC.

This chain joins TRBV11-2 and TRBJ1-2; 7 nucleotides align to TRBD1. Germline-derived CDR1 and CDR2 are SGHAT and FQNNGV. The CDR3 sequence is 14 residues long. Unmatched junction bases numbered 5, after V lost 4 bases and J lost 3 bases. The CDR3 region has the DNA TGTGCCAGCAGCTCGGGACAGTTGGACTATGGCTACACCTTC. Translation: CASSSGQLDYGYTF.

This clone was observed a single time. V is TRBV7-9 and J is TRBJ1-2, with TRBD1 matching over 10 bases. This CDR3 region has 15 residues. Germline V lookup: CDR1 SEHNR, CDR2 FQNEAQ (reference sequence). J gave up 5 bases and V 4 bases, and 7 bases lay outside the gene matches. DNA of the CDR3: TGTGCCAGCAGCTCCCGGGACAGGGGTGGGTATGGCTACACCTTC. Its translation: CASSSRDRGGYGYTF.

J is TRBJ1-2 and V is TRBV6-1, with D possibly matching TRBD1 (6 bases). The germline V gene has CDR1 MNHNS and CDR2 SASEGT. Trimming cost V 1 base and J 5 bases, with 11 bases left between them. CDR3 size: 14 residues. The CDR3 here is CASSEDRVTYGYTF. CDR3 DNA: TGTGCCAGCAGTGAAGACAGGGTTACGTATGGCTACACCTTC.

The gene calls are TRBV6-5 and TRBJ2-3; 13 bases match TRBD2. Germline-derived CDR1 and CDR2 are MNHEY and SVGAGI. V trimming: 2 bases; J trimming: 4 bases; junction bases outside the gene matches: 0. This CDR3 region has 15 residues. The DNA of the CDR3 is TGTGCCAGCAGTTACGGACTAGCGGGGGCAGATACGCAGTATTTT. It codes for CASSYGLAGADTQYF.

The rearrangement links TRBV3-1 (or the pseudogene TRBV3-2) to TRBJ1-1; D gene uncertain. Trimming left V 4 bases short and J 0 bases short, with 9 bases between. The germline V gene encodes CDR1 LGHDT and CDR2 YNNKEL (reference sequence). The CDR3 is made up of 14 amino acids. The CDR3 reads CASSRGRMNTEAFF. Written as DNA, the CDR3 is TGTGCCAGCAGCCGCGGACGGATGAACACTGAAGCTTTCTTT.

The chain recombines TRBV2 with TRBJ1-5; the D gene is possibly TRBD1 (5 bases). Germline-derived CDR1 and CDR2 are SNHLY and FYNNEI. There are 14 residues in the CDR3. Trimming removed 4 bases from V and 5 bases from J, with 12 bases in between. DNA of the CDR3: TGTGCCAGCAGTGGAAGGGGTTCCCATCAGCCCCAGCATTTT. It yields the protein CASSGRGSHQPQHF.